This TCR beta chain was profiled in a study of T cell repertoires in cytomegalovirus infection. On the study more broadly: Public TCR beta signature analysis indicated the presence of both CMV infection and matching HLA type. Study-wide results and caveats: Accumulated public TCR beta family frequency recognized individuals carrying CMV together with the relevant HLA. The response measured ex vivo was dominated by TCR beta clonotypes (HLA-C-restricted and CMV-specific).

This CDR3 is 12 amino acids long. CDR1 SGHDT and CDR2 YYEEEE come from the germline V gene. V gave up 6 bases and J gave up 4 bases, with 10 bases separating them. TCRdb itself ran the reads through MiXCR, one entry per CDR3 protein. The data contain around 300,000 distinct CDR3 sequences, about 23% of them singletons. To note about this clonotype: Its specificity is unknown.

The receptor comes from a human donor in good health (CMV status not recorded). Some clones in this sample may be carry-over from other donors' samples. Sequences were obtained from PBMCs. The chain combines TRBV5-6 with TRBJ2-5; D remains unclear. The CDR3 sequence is CASIYIGETQYF. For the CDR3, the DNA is TGTGCCAGCATATATATTGGAGAGACCCAGTACTTC. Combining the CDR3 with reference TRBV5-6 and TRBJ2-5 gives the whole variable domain DAGVTQSPTHLIKTRGQQVTLRCSPKSGHDTVSWYQQALGQGPQFIFQYYEEEERQRGNFPDRFSGHQFPNYSSELNVNALLLGDSALYLCASIYIGETQYFGPGTRLLVL.